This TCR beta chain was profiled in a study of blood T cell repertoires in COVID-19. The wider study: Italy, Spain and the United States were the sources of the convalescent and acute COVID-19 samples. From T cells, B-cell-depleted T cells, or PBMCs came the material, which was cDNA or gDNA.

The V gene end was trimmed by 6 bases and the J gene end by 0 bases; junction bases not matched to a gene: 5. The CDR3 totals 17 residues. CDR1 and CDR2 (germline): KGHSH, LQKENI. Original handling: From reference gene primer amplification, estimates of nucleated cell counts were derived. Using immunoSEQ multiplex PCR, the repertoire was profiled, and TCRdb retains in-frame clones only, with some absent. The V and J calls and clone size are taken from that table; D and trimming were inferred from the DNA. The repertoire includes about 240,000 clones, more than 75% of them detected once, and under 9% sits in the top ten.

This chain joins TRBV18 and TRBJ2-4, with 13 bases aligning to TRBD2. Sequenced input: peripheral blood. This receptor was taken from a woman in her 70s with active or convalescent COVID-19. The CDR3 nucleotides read TGTGCCAGCTCTGGACTAGCGGGGGTCCTAGCCAAAAACATTCAGTACTTC. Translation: CASSGLAGVLAKNIQYF.